Listed below are T cell receptor beta chains from one sample, sequenced in a study of T cell changes during pregnancy in multiple sclerosis. Sequenced by immunoSEQ multiplex PCR; TCRdb stores in-frame clones only, minus some. The sample lists 40,000 to 55,000 clones; roughly 88% were seen once. Source: peripheral blood, taken in the first trimester of pregnancy. The origin of the receptors is a female donor in good health, enrolled as a control in a pregnancy study. Each CDR3 is given with its conserved first and last residue. A D gene is named only where the DNA matches it firmly. A clone size is listed for some rows: how often the clone was seen (once, few, many), or a class if it is expanded.

cdr3_aa: CASSPFKAVGNQPQHF
cdr3_nt: TGTGCCAGCAGTCCGTTCAAAGCGGTGGGAAATCAGCCCCAGCATTTT
v_call: TRBV27
cdr3_length: 16
j_call: TRBJ1-5
d_call: .
clone_size: few

cdr3_aa: CASIPLPRGFEQYF
cdr3_nt: TGTGCCAGCATACCTTTGCCACGGGGGTTCGAGCAGTACTTC
v_call: TRBV2
cdr3_length: 14
j_call: TRBJ2-7
d_call: .
clone_size: .

cdr3_aa: CASARLADEQFF
cdr3_nt: TGCGCCAGCGCACGTTTGGCCGATGAGCAGTTCTTC
v_call: TRBV5-1
cdr3_length: 12
j_call: TRBJ2-1
d_call: .
clone_size: .

cdr3_aa: CASSGGVRERRETQYF
cdr3_nt: TGTGCCAGCAGCGGGGGGGTTCGGGAACGGAGGGAGACCCAGTACTTC
v_call: TRBV5-6
cdr3_length: 16
j_call: TRBJ2-5
d_call: TRBD2
clone_size: .

cdr3_aa: CASSLPGTGYGYTF
cdr3_nt: TGTGCCAGCTCCCTACCCGGGACAGGTTATGGCTACACCTTC
v_call: TRBV2
cdr3_length: 14
j_call: TRBJ1-2
d_call: TRBD1
clone_size: .

cdr3_aa: CSGILTGTGGDEQFF
cdr3_nt: TGCAGCGGAATCTTGACCGGGACAGGGGGCGATGAGCAGTTCTTC
v_call: TRBV29-1
cdr3_length: 15
j_call: TRBJ2-1
d_call: TRBD1
clone_size: .

cdr3_aa: CASSPGTFRQFF
cdr3_nt: TGTGCCAGCAGCCCCGGGACTTTTCGGCAGTTCTTC
v_call: TRBV28
cdr3_length: 12
j_call: TRBJ2-1
d_call: .
clone_size: .

cdr3_aa: CASSPWVGQGHEQYF
cdr3_nt: TGTGCCAGCAGCCCCTGGGTGGGACAGGGCCACGAGCAGTACTTC
v_call: TRBV11-2
cdr3_length: 15
j_call: TRBJ2-7
d_call: TRBD1
clone_size: .

cdr3_aa: CASSPQGAENSPLHF
cdr3_nt: TGTGCCAGCTCACCACAGGGGGCTGAGAATTCACCCCTCCACTTT
v_call: TRBV18
cdr3_length: 15
j_call: TRBJ1-6
d_call: TRBD1
clone_size: .

cdr3_aa: CASSFGTRPYQPQHF
cdr3_nt: TGTGCCAGCAGTTTCGGGACACGCCCTTATCAGCCCCAGCATTTT
v_call: TRBV28
cdr3_length: 15
j_call: TRBJ1-5
d_call: .
clone_size: .

cdr3_aa: CASSLLLAGGTDTQYF
cdr3_nt: TGTGCCAGCAGCTTATTACTAGCGGGAGGGACAGATACGCAGTATTTT
v_call: TRBV7-2
cdr3_length: 16
j_call: TRBJ2-3
d_call: TRBD2
clone_size: .

cdr3_aa: CASSDEGRHQPQHF
cdr3_nt: TGTGCCAGCAGCGACGAGGGGAGGCATCAGCCCCAGCATTTT
v_call: TRBV2
cdr3_length: 14
j_call: TRBJ1-5
d_call: .
clone_size: .

cdr3_aa: CASSPGSQIPPYEQYF
cdr3_nt: TGTGCCAGCAGTCCCGGGAGTCAGATTCCCCCCTACGAGCAGTACTTC
v_call: TRBV14
cdr3_length: 16
j_call: TRBJ2-7
d_call: .
clone_size: .

cdr3_aa: CASSPDRGWANVLTF
cdr3_nt: TGTGCCAGCAGCCCGGACAGGGGCTGGGCCAACGTCCTGACTTTC
v_call: TRBV14
cdr3_length: 15
j_call: TRBJ2-6
d_call: TRBD1
clone_size: .

cdr3_aa: CASSDIYEQYF
cdr3_nt: TGTGCCAGCAGCGACATCTACGAGCAGTACTTC
v_call: TRBV7-8
cdr3_length: 11
j_call: TRBJ2-7
d_call: .
clone_size: .

cdr3_aa: CASSTGRKIYNEQFF
cdr3_nt: TGCGCCAGCAGCACAGGACGGAAGATTTACAATGAGCAGTTCTTC
v_call: TRBV5-1
cdr3_length: 15
j_call: TRBJ2-1
d_call: .
clone_size: .

cdr3_aa: CASSPLPGEGLNEQFF
cdr3_nt: TGTGCCAGCAGCCCCCTTCCGGGGGAGGGCCTGAATGAGCAGTTCTTC
v_call: TRBV7-3
cdr3_length: 16
j_call: TRBJ2-1
d_call: TRBD2
clone_size: .

cdr3_aa: CASSVPGSPSNEQFF
cdr3_nt: TGTGCCAGCAGCGTGCCGGGGAGTCCCTCCAATGAGCAGTTCTTC
v_call: TRBV11-2
cdr3_length: 15
j_call: TRBJ2-1
d_call: .
clone_size: .

cdr3_aa: CASSVPPGGGYF
cdr3_nt: TGTGCCAGCAGCGTCCCCCCAGGTGGAGGGTATTTT
v_call: TRBV6-1
cdr3_length: 12
j_call: TRBJ2-3
d_call: .
clone_size: .

cdr3_aa: CASSSGGLPYEQYF
cdr3_nt: TGTGCCAGCAGCTCGGGGGGGCTTCCCTACGAGCAGTACTTC
v_call: TRBV7-3
cdr3_length: 14
j_call: TRBJ2-7
d_call: TRBD2
clone_size: medium-sized

cdr3_aa: CASSFIQGDEQFF
cdr3_nt: TGTGCCAGCAGCTTCATACAGGGTGATGAGCAGTTCTTC
v_call: TRBV7-9
cdr3_length: 13
j_call: TRBJ2-1
d_call: .
clone_size: .

cdr3_aa: CASSLAGGTDTQYF
cdr3_nt: TGTGCCAGCAGTCTAGCGGGGGGCACAGATACGCAGTATTTT
v_call: TRBV6-4
cdr3_length: 14
j_call: TRBJ2-3
d_call: TRBD2
clone_size: .

cdr3_aa: CASSVTLAGGPWGSTDTQYF
cdr3_nt: TGTGCCAGCAGCGTTACACTAGCGGGAGGGCCTTGGGGAAGCACAGATACGCAGTATTTT
v_call: TRBV5-4
cdr3_length: 20
j_call: TRBJ2-3
d_call: TRBD2
clone_size: .

cdr3_aa: CASSTDSRVYGYTF
cdr3_nt: TGTGCCAGTAGTACCGACTCCAGGGTCTATGGCTACACCTTC
v_call: TRBV19
cdr3_length: 14
j_call: TRBJ1-2
d_call: .
clone_size: .

cdr3_aa: CASSSSPNRGSNEKLFF
cdr3_nt: TGTGCCAGCAGCTCCAGCCCCAACAGGGGGTCTAATGAAAAACTGTTTTTT
v_call: TRBV7-9
cdr3_length: 17
j_call: TRBJ1-4
d_call: TRBD1
clone_size: .

cdr3_aa: CAASISDRHYEQYF
cdr3_nt: TGTGCCGCCAGTATTAGCGATCGGCACTACGAGCAGTACTTC
v_call: TRBV10-3
cdr3_length: 14
j_call: TRBJ2-7
d_call: .
clone_size: .

cdr3_aa: CASSPQGNYGYTF
cdr3_nt: TGTGCCAGCAGCCCACAGGGTAACTATGGCTACACCTTC
v_call: TRBV11-2
cdr3_length: 13
j_call: TRBJ1-2
d_call: .
clone_size: .

cdr3_aa: CASSVHQGPSYEQYF
cdr3_nt: TGTGCCAGCAGCGTACACCAGGGGCCATCCTACGAGCAGTACTTC
v_call: TRBV7-8
cdr3_length: 15
j_call: TRBJ2-7
d_call: .
clone_size: .

cdr3_aa: CASSHGGETQYF
cdr3_nt: TGTGCCAGCTCCCACGGGGGAGAGACCCAGTACTTC
v_call: TRBV18
cdr3_length: 12
j_call: TRBJ2-5
d_call: .
clone_size: .

cdr3_aa: CASSSQGARDTDTQYF
cdr3_nt: TGCGCCAGCAGCTCACAGGGGGCGCGGGACACAGATACGCAGTATTTT
v_call: TRBV5-1
cdr3_length: 16
j_call: TRBJ2-3
d_call: TRBD1
clone_size: once

cdr3_aa: CASSEAIRYNEQFF
cdr3_nt: TGTGCCAGCAGTGAAGCGATTAGATACAATGAGCAGTTCTTC
v_call: TRBV6-1
cdr3_length: 14
j_call: TRBJ2-1
d_call: .
clone_size: .

cdr3_aa: CSVEEGLAGEQYF
cdr3_nt: TGCAGCGTTGAAGAGGGACTAGCGGGAGAGCAGTACTTC
v_call: TRBV29-1
cdr3_length: 13
j_call: TRBJ2-7
d_call: TRBD2
clone_size: .

cdr3_aa: CASSLSLRTEAFF
cdr3_nt: TGTGCCAGCAGCTTATCCCTCAGGACTGAAGCTTTCTTT
v_call: TRBV7-9
cdr3_length: 13
j_call: TRBJ1-1
d_call: .
clone_size: few

cdr3_aa: CASSQGAEGYTF
cdr3_nt: TGTGCCAGCAGTCAGGGGGCGGAAGGCTACACCTTC
v_call: TRBV28
cdr3_length: 12
j_call: TRBJ1-2
d_call: TRBD1
clone_size: .

cdr3_aa: CASSPRSRGKDEKLFF
cdr3_nt: TGTGCCAGTAGTCCCCGATCACGGGGTAAGGATGAAAAACTGTTTTTT
v_call: TRBV19
cdr3_length: 16
j_call: TRBJ1-4
d_call: .
clone_size: .

cdr3_aa: CASSPMSLYEQYF
cdr3_nt: TGTGCCAGCTCCCCTATGAGCCTCTACGAGCAGTACTTC
v_call: TRBV18
cdr3_length: 13
j_call: TRBJ2-7
d_call: .
clone_size: .

cdr3_aa: CASRKLAPEADTQYF
cdr3_nt: TGCGCCAGCCGGAAACTAGCGCCGGAGGCAGATACGCAGTATTTT
v_call: TRBV10-1
cdr3_length: 15
j_call: TRBJ2-3
d_call: TRBD2
clone_size: .

cdr3_aa: CASSTDSGGYEKLFF
cdr3_nt: TGTGCCAGCAGCACCGATTCAGGGGGCTATGAAAAACTGTTTTTT
v_call: TRBV7-2
cdr3_length: 15
j_call: TRBJ1-4
d_call: TRBD1
clone_size: .

cdr3_aa: CSARGLYEAFF
cdr3_nt: TGCAGTGCTAGGGGGCTATATGAAGCTTTCTTT
v_call: TRBV20-1
cdr3_length: 11
j_call: TRBJ1-1
d_call: .
clone_size: .

cdr3_aa: CASGLRRFRTNSNQPQHF
cdr3_nt: TGTGCTAGTGGTTTACGCCGGTTTCGGACAAATAGCAATCAGCCCCAGCATTTT
v_call: TRBV12-5
cdr3_length: 18
j_call: TRBJ1-5
d_call: .
clone_size: .

cdr3_aa: CASGTGYEQYF
cdr3_nt: TGTGCCAGCGGGACAGGTTACGAGCAGTACTTC
v_call: TRBV2
cdr3_length: 11
j_call: TRBJ2-7
d_call: TRBD1
clone_size: .

cdr3_aa: CASSQPPTSGFTDTQYF
cdr3_nt: TGTGCCAGCAGCCAACCGCCGACTAGCGGATTCACAGATACGCAGTATTTT
v_call: TRBV7-2
cdr3_length: 17
j_call: TRBJ2-3
d_call: TRBD2
clone_size: .

cdr3_aa: CASSITNTGTQHF
cdr3_nt: TGTGCCAGTAGTATAACGAATACGGGGACCCAGCATTTT
v_call: TRBV19
cdr3_length: 13
j_call: TRBJ1-5
d_call: .
clone_size: .

cdr3_aa: CASSVGLAGADTQYF
cdr3_nt: TGTGCCAGCAGTGTGGGACTAGCGGGAGCAGATACGCAGTATTTT
v_call: TRBV25-1
cdr3_length: 15
j_call: TRBJ2-3
d_call: TRBD2
clone_size: .

cdr3_aa: CASSGQGVVQETQYF
cdr3_nt: TGTGCCAGCTCGGGGCAGGGGGTCGTCCAAGAGACCCAGTACTTC
v_call: TRBV2
cdr3_length: 15
j_call: TRBJ2-5
d_call: TRBD1
clone_size: .

cdr3_aa: CASTAHGLNTEAFF
cdr3_nt: TGTGCCAGTACCGCACACGGACTTAACACTGAAGCTTTCTTT
v_call: TRBV19
cdr3_length: 14
j_call: TRBJ1-1
d_call: .
clone_size: .